This entry lists 26 T cell receptor beta chains sequenced from one sample in a study of CD8+CD57+ T cells in acquired aplastic anemia. Genomic DNA, the template, was used for profiling of the TCR beta VDJ and CDR3. TCRdb independently ran MiXCR on the reads; one entry per CDR3 protein. Among 150,000 or so distinct CDR3 sequences listed, about 50% were seen once. Before being chosen for sequencing, patients had shown CD8+CD57+ cell expansion by flow cytometry. Source material: sorted CD4+, CD8+, or CD8+CD57+ T cells (not recorded which) from PBMCs. Receptors were obtained from a human donor with aplastic anemia.

This clonotype showed up many times. The chain is built from TRBV6-1 and TRBJ1-2, with TRBD1 as a possible D gene (5 bases). V lost 1 base and J lost 6, with 12 bases in between. The germline V gene encodes CDR1 MNHNS and CDR2 SASEGT. The CDR3 totals 14 residues. CDR3 region: CASSEVGPVDGYTF. The CDR3 DNA reads as TGTGCCAGCAGTGAAGTGGGGCCCGTGGATGGCTACACCTTC.

As DNA, the CDR3 is TGCAGTGCCCCGCCTCGAACGGGACAGAACTTCTACGAGCAGTACTTC. It specifies CSAPPRTGQNFYEQYF. The chain employs TRBV20-1 and TRBJ2-7, with 7 bases lining up with TRBD1. The germline V gene encodes CDR1 DFQATT and CDR2 SNEGSKA (reference sequence). The CDR3 extends over 16 amino acids. With 6 bases clipped from V and 3 bases from J, the junction kept 17 bases outside the gene matches.

The V and J genes are TRBV19 and TRBJ1-1; D call uncertain. From germline, CDR1 is LNHDA and CDR2 SQIVND (reference sequence). This CDR3 has 13 residues. Between the trimmed V and J ends, which lost 5 bases and 8 bases, there was a span of 15 bases. CDR3: CASSVGNRREAFF. The CDR3 nucleotides are TGTGCCAGTAGTGTCGGGAACCGAAGGGAAGCTTTCTTT.

The gene calls are TRBV10-3 and TRBJ2-1, with D uncertain. V lost 4 bases to trimming and J lost 7 bases, with 11 bases between them. Germline values: CDR1 ENHRY, CDR2 SYGVKD. The CDR3 is 13 residues long. The CDR3: CAISGTDLNEQFF. CDR3 in DNA: TGTGCCATCAGTGGAACCGACTTGAATGAGCAGTTCTTC.

The chain has TRBV3-1 and TRBJ1-1; weak D call: TRBD1 (6 bases). Germline CDR1 and CDR2: LGHDT and YNNKEL (reference sequence). V shed 1 base and J shed 4 bases, with 19 bases lying between them. This CDR3 comprises 17 residues. The CDR3 loop is CASSQVVRGVQGTEAFF. CDR3 bases: TGTGCCAGCAGCCAAGTCGTAAGGGGGGTGCAAGGCACTGAAGCTTTCTTT. Based on the CDR3 plus reference TRBV3-1 and TRBJ1-1, the full variable domain is DTAVSQTPKYLVTQMGNDKSIKCEQNLGHDTMYWYKQDSKKFLKIMFSYNNKELIINETVPNRFSPKSPDKAHLNLHINSLELGDSAVYFCASSQVVRGVQGTEAFFGQGTRLTVV.

The chain employs TRBV4-2 and TRBJ2-7; 8 bases are a match to TRBD1. Germline V gene sequence: CDR1 LGHNA, CDR2 YNFKEQ. The length of the CDR3 is 15 residues. The V segment lost 4 bases and the J segment 5 bases; nucleotides outside the gene matches: 10. Written as DNA, the CDR3 is TGTGCCAGCAGCCTCCTAGGACAGGGCGGCAACGAGCAGTACTTC. This translates into CASSLLGQGGNEQYF.

This clonotype came up many times. The chain is built from TRBV9 and TRBJ1-2; D remains unclear. Germline V lookup: CDR1 SGDLS, CDR2 YYNGEE. V lost 4 bases to trimming and J lost 0 bases, with 7 bases between them. This CDR3 comprises 13 residues. CDR3 nucleotide sequence: TGTGCCAGCAGCTCCACCACTAACTATGGCTACACCTTC. This codes for CASSSTTNYGYTF.

The table lists this clonotype with many counts. This chain links TRBV5-1 with TRBJ2-3, with 10 nucleotides matching TRBD2. The germline V gene encodes CDR1 SGHRS and CDR2 YFSETQ. The CDR3 is made up of 16 amino acids. V shed 5 bases, J shed 2 bases, and the junction held 8 bases outside the gene matches. The CDR3 is CASSRSSGGPTDTQYF. Here the CDR3 DNA reads TGCGCCAGCAGTAGGTCTAGCGGGGGCCCCACAGATACGCAGTATTTT.

Only one count was recorded for this clonotype. The V call is TRBV15, the J call TRBJ1-6; D may be TRBD1 (5 bases). Germline values: CDR1 LNHNV, CDR2 YYDKDF (reference sequence). The V and J ends lost 5 bases and 7 bases respectively, with 18 bases between them. The CDR3 sequence is 16 residues long. The chain's CDR3 is CATSARGGVSNSPLHF. The CDR3 DNA reads as TGTGCCACCAGCGCCCGAGGAGGGGTTTCGAATTCACCCCTCCACTTT.

The V and J genes are TRBV20-1 and TRBJ2-7; D remains unclear. In germline, CDR1 is DFQATT, CDR2 SNEGSKA (reference sequence). The CDR3 runs 14 residues. Between the trimmed V and J ends, which lost 1 base and 1 base, there was a span of 11 bases. The CDR3 sequence: CSARVKVGSYEQYF. As DNA, the CDR3 is TGCAGTGCTAGAGTAAAAGTCGGTTCCTACGAGCAGTACTTC.

The chain has TRBV19 and TRBJ1-1; TRBD1 is a possible D gene (5 bases). Germline CDR1 and CDR2: LNHDA and SQIVND (reference sequence). Trimming took off 7 bases at V and 1 base at J, with 13 bases between the two ends. The CDR3 has 14 amino acids. CDR3 in amino acids: CASIGTGTNTEAFF. The CDR3 region has the DNA TGTGCCAGTATTGGGACGGGAACGAACACTGAAGCTTTCTTT.

The gene calls are TRBV2 and TRBJ2-7, with D perhaps matching TRBD1 or TRBD2 (5 bases each). V was trimmed by 4 bases and J by 3 bases, leaving 10 bases between them. Germline CDR1 SNHLY, CDR2 FYNNEI. The CDR3 is 13 amino acids. The CDR3 protein is CASSVEGFYEQYF. CDR3 nucleotide sequence: TGTGCCAGCAGTGTAGAGGGGTTCTACGAGCAGTACTTC.

This clonotype was seen repeatedly, ten times or more. The chain couples TRBV7-9 to TRBJ2-7; D might be TRBD2 (7 bases). Trimming pared 4 bases from V and 5 bases from J, leaving 18 bases between. CDR1 and CDR2 (germline): SEHNR, FQNEAQ (reference sequence). The CDR3 consists of 15 residues. The CDR3 DNA reads as TGTGCCAGCAGCTCCTTAGAGGGGGGGGACCACGAGCAGTACTTC. It is translated as CASSSLEGGDHEQYF. Full variable domain (rest looked up from reference TRBV7-9 and TRBJ2-7): DTGVSQNPRHKITKRGQNVTFRCDPISEHNRLYWYRQTLGQGPEFLTYFQNEAQLEKSRLLSDRFSAERPKGSFSTLEIQRTEQGDSAMYLCASSSLEGGDHEQYFGPGTRLTVT.

Only a few counts were recorded for this clonotype. A much larger clone differs from this one at a single base, so this may be a read error. This chain links TRBV19 with TRBJ2-1, with 9 bases aligning to TRBD2. This CDR3 spans 14 amino acids. Germline V gives CDR1 LNHDA, CDR2 SQIVND (reference sequence). The chain's CDR3 is CASRAGGSYNKQFF. The CDR3 region has the DNA TGTGCCAGTCGAGCGGGAGGCTCCTACAATAAGCAGTTCTTC.

This clonotype was counted a few times. The V and J genes are TRBV5-1 and TRBJ2-7, with 9 positions matching TRBD1. CDR1 and CDR2 from the germline V gene are SGHRS and YFSETQ. The junction had 6 bases not matched to a gene; V was cut back by 1 base and J by 4 bases. This CDR3 is built from 15 residues. CDR3 region: CASSLTGQGFYEQYF. The CDR3 DNA reads TGCGCCAGCAGCTTGACGGGACAGGGTTTTTACGAGCAGTACTTC.

The chain combines TRBV20-1 with TRBJ1-2; maybe TRBD1 (6 bases). The CDR3 runs to 15 residues. Germline V gene data show CDR1 as DFQATT and CDR2 as SNEGSKA (reference sequence). The V and J ends lost 0 bases and 3 bases respectively, with 14 bases between them. The CDR3 DNA follows: TGCAGTGCTAGAGATGACGGGACATGGGACTATGGCTACACCTTC. As protein: CSARDDGTWDYGYTF.

This clonotype has ten or more counts. This chain links TRBV7-9 with TRBJ1-1, with unresolved D. The V end was cut by 1 base, the J end by 12 bases, with 18 bases between. The CDR3 is 14 residues long. Germline V gene lookup returns CDR1 SEHNR and CDR2 FQNEAQ (reference sequence). The CDR3 spells CASSLGSLGEGPFF. CDR3 in DNA: TGTGCCAGCAGCTTAGGATCGCTCGGGGAAGGGCCTTTCTTT. The whole variable domain, remainder taken from reference TRBV7-9 and TRBJ1-1, is DTGVSQNPRHKITKRGQNVTFRCDPISEHNRLYWYRQTLGQGPEFLTYFQNEAQLEKSRLLSDRFSAERPKGSFSTLEIQRTEQGDSAMYLCASSLGSLGEGPFFGQGTRLTVV.

The genes are TRBV7-2 and TRBJ1-4, with D perhaps matching TRBD1 (6 bases). V dropped 0 bases and J dropped 1 base, with 12 bases sitting between them. The CDR3 extends over 17 amino acids. Germline CDR1 and CDR2: SGHTA and FQGNSA. The CDR3 spells CASSLARQGRTNEKLFF. The CDR3 bases are TGTGCCAGCAGCTTAGCTCGGCAGGGGCGAACTAATGAAAAACTGTTTTTT.

This clonotype was counted ten times or more. The DNA is left out, because the CDR3 cannot be placed on it with certainty; the CDR3 is given as TCRdb lists it. This chain connects TRBV6-1 to TRBJ1-5. The CDR3 spans 14 residues, counting both ends. Looked up from germline, CDR1 is MNHNS and CDR2 is SASEGT. The CDR3: CASSTSGTVQPQHF.

This clonotype was recorded many times. CDR3 nucleotides: TGCGCCAGCAGCCAAGAAAAGCTGGGCAGCTCCTACGAGCAGTACTTC. This translates into CASSQEKLGSSYEQYF. The chain is built from TRBV4-3 and TRBJ2-7, with no clear D. CDR3 length: 16 residues. V dropped 0 bases and J dropped 0 bases, with 12 bases sitting between them. CDR1 LGHNA and CDR2 YSLEER come from the germline V gene.

The chain joins TRBV6-4 to TRBJ1-6; 7 positions match TRBD1. V shed 3 bases, J shed 7 bases, and the junction held 6 bases outside the gene matches. The germline CDR1 and CDR2 sequences are MRHNA and SNTAGT. The CDR3 has 15 residues. Here the CDR3 reads CASSEVEQGNSPLHF. The CDR3 bases are TGTGCCAGCAGTGAAGTGGAACAGGGGAATTCACCCCTCCACTTT.

This clonotype was observed many times. The chain employs TRBV5-6 and TRBJ2-7, with 10 bases that match TRBD1. Germline CDR1 SGHDT, CDR2 YYEEEE. This CDR3 has 14 amino acids. Trimming took 4 bases from V and 1 from J; bases not matched to a gene: 2. DNA of the CDR3: TGTGCCAGCAGCGCGGGACAGGGGTCCTACGAGCAGTACTTC. As protein: CASSAGQGSYEQYF.

The genes are TRBV6-5 and TRBJ1-5; D remains ambiguous. The CDR3 contains 14 residues. Germline values: CDR1 MNHEY, CDR2 SVGAGI. The ends were cut back, 2 bases at V and 3 bases at J, with 8 bases in the middle. CDR3: CASSYRLDNQPQHF. The CDR3 bases are TGTGCCAGCAGTTACAGGTTGGACAATCAGCCCCAGCATTTT.

The chain has TRBV29-1 and TRBJ2-1, with D possibly TRBD2 on 6 matching bases. Germline CDR1 SQVTM, CDR2 ANQGSEA. V was shortened by 4 bases and J by 4 bases, with 8 bases between the two germline ends. This CDR3 contains 12 residues. The CDR3 DNA is TGCAGCGTTGGCCGGGAGTACAATGAGCAGTTCTTC. Translating it yields CSVGREYNEQFF.

With respect to this clonotype: A much bigger clone sits one base away, suggesting this may be a read error. The CDR3 sequence: CASTYAGLAARFF. The CDR3 DNA reads as TGTGCCAGCACCTACGCCGGACTAGCGGCGCGGTTCTTC. The J gene is TRBJ2-1, the V gene TRBV7-8, with 10 nucleotides matching TRBD2. After removal of 7 bases from V and 15 bases from J, the junction contained 12 bases not matched to a gene. Germline V gene sequence: CDR1 SGHVS, CDR2 FQNEAQ. This CDR3 comprises 13 residues.

J is TRBJ1-1 and V is TRBV19; TRBD1 aligns across 9 bases. This CDR3 has 13 amino acids. Germline CDR1 is LNHDA and CDR2 is SQIVND (reference sequence). The J segment lost 5 bases and the V segment lost 5 bases, leaving 3 bases of the junction unmatched. The CDR3 bases are TGTGCCAGTAGTGGGGACAGGGAAACTGAAGCTTTCTTT. It yields the protein CASSGDRETEAFF. Together with reference TRBV19 and TRBJ1-1, the CDR3 gives the full variable domain: DGGITQSPKYLFRKEGQNVTLSCEQNLNHDAMYWYRQDPGQGLRLIYYSQIVNDFQKGDIAEGYSVSREKKESFPLTVTSAQKNPTAFYLCASSGDRETEAFFGQGTRLTVV.